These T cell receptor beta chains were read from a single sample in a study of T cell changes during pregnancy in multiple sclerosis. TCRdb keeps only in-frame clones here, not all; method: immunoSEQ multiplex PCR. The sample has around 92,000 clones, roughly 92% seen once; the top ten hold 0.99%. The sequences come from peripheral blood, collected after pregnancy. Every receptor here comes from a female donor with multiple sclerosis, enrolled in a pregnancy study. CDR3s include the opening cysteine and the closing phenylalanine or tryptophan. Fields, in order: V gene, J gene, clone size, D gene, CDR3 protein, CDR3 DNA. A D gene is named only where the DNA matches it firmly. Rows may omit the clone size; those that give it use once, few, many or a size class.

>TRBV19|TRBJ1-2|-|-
CASSILLTGAANYGYTF
TGTGCCAGTAGTATCCTTCTCACTGGGGCCGCTAACTATGGCTACACCTTC
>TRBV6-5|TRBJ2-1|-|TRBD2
CASSYSIGTRGNEQFF
TGTGCCAGCAGTTACTCGATCGGGACTAGGGGGAATGAGCAGTTCTTC
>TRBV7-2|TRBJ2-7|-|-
CASSLKAASVHFPREQYF
TGTGCCAGCAGCTTAAAGGCTGCTAGCGTCCACTTTCCCAGGGAGCAGTACTTC
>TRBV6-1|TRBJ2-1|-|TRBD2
CASSEARLAGAYEQFF
TGTGCCAGCAGTGAAGCTCGGCTAGCGGGAGCCTATGAGCAGTTCTTC
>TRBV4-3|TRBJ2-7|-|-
CASSLGPGSSYEQYF
TGCGCCAGCAGCCTTGGCCCCGGTAGCTCCTACGAGCAGTACTTC
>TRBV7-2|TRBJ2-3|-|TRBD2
CASSSVAGGRDTQYF
TGTGCCAGCAGCTCAGTAGCGGGAGGGAGAGATACGCAGTATTTT
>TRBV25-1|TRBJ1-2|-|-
CASSELGGGYTF
TGTGCCAGCAGTGAGCTAGGAGGCGGCTACACCTTC
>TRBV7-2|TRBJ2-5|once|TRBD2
CASSLGASGSHETQYF
TGTGCCAGCAGCTTAGGGGCTAGCGGGAGTCACGAGACCCAGTACTTC
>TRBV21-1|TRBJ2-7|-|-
CASSKVQSYEQYF
TGTGCCAGCAGCAAAGTGCAGTCCTACGAGCAGTACTTC
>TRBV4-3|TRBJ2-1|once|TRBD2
CASSQGTGGGYNEQFF
TGCGCCAGCAGCCAAGGAACGGGAGGGGGCTACAATGAGCAGTTCTTC
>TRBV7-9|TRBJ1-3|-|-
CATAKTGSGNTIYF
TGTGCCACCGCAAAGACTGGCTCTGGAAACACCATATATTTT
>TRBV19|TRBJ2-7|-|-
CASSSRGPGEQYF
TGTGCCAGTAGTTCCAGGGGCCCCGGGGAGCAGTACTTC
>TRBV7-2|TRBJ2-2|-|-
CASSSKSVQGGDAGGELFF
TGTGCCAGCAGCTCTAAGAGTGTCCAGGGTGGAGATGCCGGCGGGGAGCTGTTTTTT
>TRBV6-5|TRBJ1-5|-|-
CASSRQGNQPQHF
TGTGCCAGCAGTCGACAGGGCAATCAGCCCCAGCATTTT
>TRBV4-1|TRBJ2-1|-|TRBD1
CASSLLETGGNEQFF
TGCGCCAGCAGCCTACTGGAGACAGGGGGCAATGAGCAGTTCTTC
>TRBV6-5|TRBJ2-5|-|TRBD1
CASSPGGGETQYF
TGTGCCAGCAGTCCAGGGGGCGGGGAGACCCAGTACTTC
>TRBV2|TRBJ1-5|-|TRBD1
CASSLGQVGQPQHF
TGTGCCAGCAGCCTGGGACAGGTTGGTCAGCCCCAGCATTTT
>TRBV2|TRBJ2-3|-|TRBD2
CASSERAGGTDTQYF
TGTGCCAGCAGTGAGAGAGCGGGAGGAACAGATACGCAGTATTTT
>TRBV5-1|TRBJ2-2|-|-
CASSRTELAATGELFF
TGCGCCAGCAGCAGGACTGAGCTTGCGGCCACCGGGGAGCTGTTTTTT
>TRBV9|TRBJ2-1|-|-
CASSGVKQFF
TGTGCCAGCAGCGGAGTAAAGCAGTTCTTC